This T cell receptor beta chain was identified during a study of shared clonotypes between healthy human individuals. Amplification in unsorted PBMC replicate PCRs started from 250 to 350 ng DNA, which equals approximately 28,000 T cell genomes. Authors' methods: Filtering of immunoSEQ junctional sequences could not match full-length read filtering. Assay: immunoSEQ multiplex PCR; the TCRdb copy retains only in-frame clones and omits some. Clone size and V and J calls were adopted from that table, with D and trimming inferred from the DNA. The table lists 500,000 to 650,000 clones, just over 75% of them singletons. CDR1 is SGHAT and CDR2 is FQNNGV in the germline V gene. The V gene end was trimmed by 5 bases and the J gene end by 1 base; junction bases not matched to a gene: 3. The CDR3 length is 15 residues.

Sequencing was carried out using PBMCs. This TCR came from a woman between 35 and 50 years old in good health. Some clones in this sample may be carry-over from other donors' samples. The chain employs TRBV11-2 and TRBJ2-1; TRBD1 agrees at 9 bases. As DNA, the CDR3 is TGTGCCAGCAGCCAACAGGGGGCTTCCTACAATGAGCAGTTCTTC. Encoded protein: CASSQQGASYNEQFF.